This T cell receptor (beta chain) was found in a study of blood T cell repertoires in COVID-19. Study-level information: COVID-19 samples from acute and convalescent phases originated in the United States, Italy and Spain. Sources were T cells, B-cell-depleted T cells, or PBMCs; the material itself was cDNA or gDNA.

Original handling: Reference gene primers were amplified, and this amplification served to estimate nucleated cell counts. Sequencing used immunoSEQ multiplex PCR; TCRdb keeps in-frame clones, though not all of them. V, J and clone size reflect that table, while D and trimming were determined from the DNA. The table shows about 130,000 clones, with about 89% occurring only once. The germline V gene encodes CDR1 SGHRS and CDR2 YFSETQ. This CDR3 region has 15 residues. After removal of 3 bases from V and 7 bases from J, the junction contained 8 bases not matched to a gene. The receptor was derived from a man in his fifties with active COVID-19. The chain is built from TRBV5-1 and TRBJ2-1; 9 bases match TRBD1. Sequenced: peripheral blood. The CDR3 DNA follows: TGCGCCAGCAGCTCGCCGGGACAGGGAAGGAATGAGCAGTTCTTC. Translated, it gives CASSSPGQGRNEQFF.